The present entry profiles one T cell receptor beta chain with its context. The table came from immunoSEQ multiplex PCR; TCRdb's copy has only in-frame clones and leaves some out. The sample carries roughly 250,000 clones, 80% to 90% recorded once. These data belong to a study of blood T cell repertoires in COVID-19. Germline loops: CDR1 WNHNN, CDR2 SYGVQD (reference sequence). V gave up 0 bases and J gave up 6 bases; unmatched junction bases: 14. The CDR3 extends over 19 amino acids. The sample consisted of PBMCs or T cells enriched from blood (not recorded which). This sequence originates from a man in his fifties or sixties who had been exposed to COVID-19. The J gene is TRBJ2-2, the V gene TRBV10-1, with 9 bases aligning to TRBD2. The CDR3 is CASSESRISSGEDSGELFF. The DNA for the CDR3 is TGCGCCAGCAGTGAGTCGAGAATTTCTAGCGGGGAGGATTCCGGGGAGCTGTTTTTT.